This T cell receptor beta chain was found in a study of cytomegalovirus exposure and HLA in healthy donors. Study information: Among the roughly 430 genotyped donors, 70% to 90% were placed in the Caucasian-associated ancestry cluster.

The PCR employed 60 Vbeta primers together with 13 Jbeta primers. Only in-frame clones appear in the TCRdb table, and some are missing; sequencing was by immunoSEQ multiplex PCR. Counted here are some 160,000 clones, around 81% occurring once; the ten biggest clones make up 4.5% to 6%. The origin of this receptor is a man aged 35 to 55 in good health and CMV-seronegative. The sample was PBMCs.

The CDR3 region is CASSYSGLSPEQYF. The CDR3 DNA follows: TGTGCCAGCAGTTACAGCGGTCTATCCCCCGAGCAGTACTTC. The chain has TRBV6-5 and TRBJ2-7; tentative D call: TRBD2 (5 bases). The CDR3 covers 14 residues. Between the trimmed V and J ends, which lost 2 bases and 6 bases, there was a span of 14 bases. Germline V gene sequence: CDR1 MNHEY, CDR2 SVGAGI.